Shown below are 21 T cell receptor beta chains from a single sample sequenced in a study of OX40 agonist ivuxolimab in advanced cancers. Sequenced by immunoSEQ multiplex PCR; TCRdb stores in-frame clones only, minus some. The sample includes 60,000 or so clones, roughly 84% of them seen just once. Sequencing used CD4+ or CD8+ T cells sorted from blood, obtained in a trial of the OX40 agonist ivuxolimab. The receptor set was obtained from an adult with an advanced solid tumor such as melanoma, head and neck, liver or kidney cancer.

This chain links TRBV19 with TRBJ1-5; 8 bases align to TRBD1. The V gene end was trimmed by 1 base and the J gene end by 7 bases; junction bases not matched to a gene: 6. The V gene's germline CDR1 is LNHDA and CDR2 SQIVND (reference sequence). CDR3 length: 15 residues. This CDR3 reads CASSIGGQAHQPQHF. CDR3 sequence (DNA): TGTGCCAGTAGTATAGGGGGACAGGCCCACCAGCCCCAGCATTTT.

The chain has TRBV30 and TRBJ1-2; a possible D gene is TRBD1 (5 bases). V was trimmed by 0 bases and J by 2 bases, leaving 13 bases between them. Germline lookup yields CDR1 GTSNPN and CDR2 SVGIG (reference sequence). CDR3 length: 15 residues. CDR3 sequence (DNA): TGTGCCTGGAGTGTACTCCGGGACGGGAACTATGGCTACACCTTC. This translates into CAWSVLRDGNYGYTF.

J is TRBJ2-7 and V is TRBV18; D is possibly TRBD1 (6 bases). CDR1 KGHSH and CDR2 LQKENI come from the germline V gene. The CDR3 has 13 residues. V lost 4 bases to trimming and J lost 4 bases, with 11 bases between them. CDR3 residues: CASSQQGGYEQYF. In DNA form, the CDR3 reads TGTGCCAGCTCACAACAGGGTGGTTACGAGCAGTACTTC.

The J gene is TRBJ2-7, the V gene TRBV19, with 10 bases that match TRBD1. With 6 bases clipped from V and 5 bases from J, the junction kept 7 bases outside the gene matches. The CDR3 totals 14 residues. CDR1 is LNHDA and CDR2 is SQIVND in the germline V gene (reference sequence). As DNA, the CDR3 is TGTGCCAGTAGACCGGGACAGGGGTTTAACGAGCAGTACTTC. Amino acid sequence: CASRPGQGFNEQYF.

V gene TRBV11-2 combines with J gene TRBJ1-1; D unresolved. Between the trimmed V and J ends, which lost 1 base and 3 bases, there was a span of 6 bases. In germline, CDR1 is SGHAT, CDR2 FQNNGV. CDR3 size: 13 residues. The CDR3 coding sequence is TGTGCCAGCAGCTTAGGGAGGGACACTGAAGCTTTCTTT. Encoded protein: CASSLGRDTEAFF. Supplemented by reference TRBV11-2 and TRBJ1-1, the full variable domain reads EAGVAQSPRYKIIEKRQSVAFWCNPISGHATLYWYQQILGQGPKLLIQFQNNGVVDDSQLPKDRFSAERLKGVDSTLKIQPAKLEDSAVYLCASSLGRDTEAFFGQGTRLTVV.

The chain combines TRBV4-1 with TRBJ2-5; D possibly corresponds to TRBD2 (5 bases). The CDR3 covers 15 residues. The V end was cut by 0 bases, the J end by 6 bases, with 14 bases between. Per the germline V gene, CDR1 is MGHRA and CDR2 is YSYEKL. The CDR3 spells CASSQESPGGKTQYF. DNA of the CDR3: TGCGCCAGCAGCCAAGAATCTCCAGGAGGAAAGACCCAGTACTTC.

This chain uses TRBV19 with TRBJ1-1; TRBD1 matches 7 bases. Per germline, CDR1 LNHDA and CDR2 SQIVND (reference sequence). This CDR3 spans 14 amino acids. V dropped 3 bases and J dropped 6; count of bases not matched to a gene: 7. The CDR3 DNA reads as TGTGCCAGTAGTATTGAACCGGGACAGCCTGAAGCTTTCTTT. Its protein product is CASSIEPGQPEAFF.

The chain employs TRBV5-1 and TRBJ2-1; 9 nucleotides agree with TRBD2. The length of the CDR3 is 16 residues. Per the germline V gene, CDR1 is SGHRS and CDR2 is YFSETQ. V lost 3 bases, J lost 6 bases, and 10 bases stayed unmatched. CDR3 region: CASSSATGLASNEQFF. CDR3 bases: TGCGCCAGCAGCTCCGCTACGGGACTAGCAAGCAATGAGCAGTTCTTC.

The chain couples TRBV7-2 to TRBJ2-5, with D perhaps TRBD2 (5 bases). With 7 bases removed from V and 5 bases from J, the gap between germline ends came to 20 bases. The CDR3 spans 15 residues. Germline V gene data show CDR1 as SGHTA and CDR2 as FQGNSA. CDR3 bases: TGTGCCAGCACCCTTCTCCCTCTAGAGGGTGAGACCCAGTACTTC. Translation: CASTLLPLEGETQYF.

The sample holds one count of this clone. The chain couples TRBV5-1 to TRBJ2-1; 11 nucleotides match TRBD2. CDR1 SGHRS and CDR2 YFSETQ come from the germline V gene. The CDR3 is made up of 15 amino acids. Germline trimming cut 4 bases from V and 7 bases from J; bases unmatched to any gene: 7. CDR3 residues: CASSLLTSGENEQFF. In DNA form, the CDR3 reads TGCGCCAGCAGCCTTCTGACTAGCGGGGAGAATGAGCAGTTCTTC.

CDR3: CASSPAGARGYTF. The CDR3 region has the DNA TGTGCCAGCAGTCCCGCGGGGGCGAGGGGCTACACCTTC. The gene calls are TRBV27 and TRBJ1-2; TRBD1 might be the D (6 bases). Germline V gene lookup returns CDR1 MNHEY and CDR2 SMNVEV (reference sequence). The CDR3 covers 13 residues. V dropped 5 bases and J dropped 8 bases, with 15 bases sitting between them.

The chain carries TRBV5-8 and TRBJ2-3; the D gene is possibly TRBD2 (5 bases). The V end lost 4 bases, the J end lost 10 bases, and 16 bases lay between the germline ends. The CDR3 is 13 amino acids. In germline, CDR1 is SGHTS, CDR2 YDEGEE. CDR3 protein: CASSLDVGVAQYF. In DNA form, the CDR3 reads TGTGCCAGCAGCCTCGATGTCGGGGTGGCGCAGTATTTT.

Here the CDR3 reads CASSSHRGRGSYNEQFF. CDR3 in DNA: TGTGCCAGCAGCTCGCACAGGGGGCGGGGGTCCTACAATGAGCAGTTCTTC. The rearrangement links TRBV11-3 to TRBJ2-1, with 9 nucleotides matching TRBD1. The CDR3 covers 17 residues. Per germline, CDR1 SGHNT and CDR2 YENEEA. The ends lost 4 bases at V and 1 base at J; junction bases unmatched: 8.

The V gene is TRBV7-9, the J gene TRBJ1-5, with 7 bases identical to TRBD1. The V segment lost 1 base and the J segment 0 bases; nucleotides outside the gene matches: 3. The CDR3 is 16 residues long. In germline, CDR1 is SEHNR, CDR2 FQNEAQ (reference sequence). Here the CDR3 DNA reads TGTGCCAGCAGCTTAGAAGGGACAGTTAGCAATCAGCCCCAGCATTTT. Residues: CASSLEGTVSNQPQHF. Filled out from reference TRBV7-9 and TRBJ1-5, the complete variable domain reads DTGVSQNPRHKITKRGQNVTFRCDPISEHNRLYWYRQTLGQGPEFLTYFQNEAQLEKSRLLSDRFSAERPKGSFSTLEIQRTEQGDSAMYLCASSLEGTVSNQPQHFGDGTRLSIL.

This sequence joins TRBV4-1 and TRBJ2-1; D tentatively reads TRBD1 or TRBD2 (5 bases each). The CDR3 runs to 14 residues. Germline CDR1 MGHRA, CDR2 YSYEKL. The V gene lost 4 bases and the J gene lost 5 bases, with 12 bases spanning the gap. The CDR3 DNA follows: TGCGCCAGCAGCCGGCGTGGGGACGACAATGAGCAGTTCTTC. Its protein is CASSRRGDDNEQFF.

The chain uses TRBV9 and TRBJ2-2; 12 bases map to TRBD1. The V gene's germline CDR1 is SGDLS and CDR2 YYNGEE. The V segment lost 2 bases and the J segment 3 bases; nucleotides outside the gene matches: 2. The CDR3 covers 16 residues. The CDR3 sequence: CASSVGTGGYTGELFF. CDR3 DNA: TGTGCCAGCAGCGTGGGGACAGGGGGCTACACCGGGGAGCTGTTTTTT.

This chain links TRBV14 with TRBJ2-5; 12 nucleotides align to TRBD1. The J call may be incorrect, as the DNA end agrees better with TRBJ2-7. Germline values: CDR1 SGHDN, CDR2 FVKESK. The CDR3 spans 15 residues. The chain's CDR3 is CASSQGDRGLYEQYF. The CDR3 nucleotides read TGTGCCAGCAGCCAAGGGGACAGGGGGCTATACGAGCAGTACTTC.

The V gene is TRBV9, the J gene TRBJ1-6, with TRBD1 identical over 7 bases. The CDR3 runs to 15 residues. The V gene end was trimmed by 0 bases and the J gene end by 10 bases; junction bases not matched to a gene: 7. The germline V gene has CDR1 SGDLS and CDR2 YYNGEE. In DNA form, the CDR3 reads TGTGCCAGCAGCGTAGCCGCCAGGGGGAAGTCACCCCTCCACTTT. This gives the protein CASSVAARGKSPLHF.

The chain joins TRBV19 to TRBJ1-2, with D tentatively TRBD1 (6 bases). Trimming took off 5 bases at V and 0 bases at J, with 16 bases between the two ends. The CDR3 totals 16 residues. Per the germline V gene, CDR1 is LNHDA and CDR2 is SQIVND (reference sequence). DNA for the CDR3: TGTGCCAGTAGTGCCGCCGGACAGAAAGCTAACTATGGCTACACCTTC. This encodes CASSAAGQKANYGYTF.

The CDR3 here is CASSPRERRETQYF. In nucleotides, the CDR3 is TGTGCCAGCAGCCCCCGGGAGAGGAGGGAGACCCAGTACTTC. V is TRBV5-6 and J is TRBJ2-5, with a tentative D call TRBD2 (6 bases). The CDR3 has 14 amino acids. Germline V gene lookup returns CDR1 SGHDT and CDR2 YYEEEE. The V gene lost 4 bases and the J gene lost 5 bases, with 15 bases spanning the gap.

Turning to this clone: At the DNA level, this CDR3 is encoded by other sequences in the same sample as well. The chain carries TRBV2 and TRBJ2-5, with 13 positions matching TRBD2. Germline-derived CDR1 and CDR2 are SNHLY and FYNNEI. The CDR3 has 15 amino acids. J was trimmed by 7 bases and V by 6 bases; bases with no gene match: 8. The CDR3 is CASRSLAGGRGTQYF. CDR3 sequence (DNA): TGTGCCAGCAGGTCACTAGCGGGGGGGCGGGGGACCCAGTACTTC.